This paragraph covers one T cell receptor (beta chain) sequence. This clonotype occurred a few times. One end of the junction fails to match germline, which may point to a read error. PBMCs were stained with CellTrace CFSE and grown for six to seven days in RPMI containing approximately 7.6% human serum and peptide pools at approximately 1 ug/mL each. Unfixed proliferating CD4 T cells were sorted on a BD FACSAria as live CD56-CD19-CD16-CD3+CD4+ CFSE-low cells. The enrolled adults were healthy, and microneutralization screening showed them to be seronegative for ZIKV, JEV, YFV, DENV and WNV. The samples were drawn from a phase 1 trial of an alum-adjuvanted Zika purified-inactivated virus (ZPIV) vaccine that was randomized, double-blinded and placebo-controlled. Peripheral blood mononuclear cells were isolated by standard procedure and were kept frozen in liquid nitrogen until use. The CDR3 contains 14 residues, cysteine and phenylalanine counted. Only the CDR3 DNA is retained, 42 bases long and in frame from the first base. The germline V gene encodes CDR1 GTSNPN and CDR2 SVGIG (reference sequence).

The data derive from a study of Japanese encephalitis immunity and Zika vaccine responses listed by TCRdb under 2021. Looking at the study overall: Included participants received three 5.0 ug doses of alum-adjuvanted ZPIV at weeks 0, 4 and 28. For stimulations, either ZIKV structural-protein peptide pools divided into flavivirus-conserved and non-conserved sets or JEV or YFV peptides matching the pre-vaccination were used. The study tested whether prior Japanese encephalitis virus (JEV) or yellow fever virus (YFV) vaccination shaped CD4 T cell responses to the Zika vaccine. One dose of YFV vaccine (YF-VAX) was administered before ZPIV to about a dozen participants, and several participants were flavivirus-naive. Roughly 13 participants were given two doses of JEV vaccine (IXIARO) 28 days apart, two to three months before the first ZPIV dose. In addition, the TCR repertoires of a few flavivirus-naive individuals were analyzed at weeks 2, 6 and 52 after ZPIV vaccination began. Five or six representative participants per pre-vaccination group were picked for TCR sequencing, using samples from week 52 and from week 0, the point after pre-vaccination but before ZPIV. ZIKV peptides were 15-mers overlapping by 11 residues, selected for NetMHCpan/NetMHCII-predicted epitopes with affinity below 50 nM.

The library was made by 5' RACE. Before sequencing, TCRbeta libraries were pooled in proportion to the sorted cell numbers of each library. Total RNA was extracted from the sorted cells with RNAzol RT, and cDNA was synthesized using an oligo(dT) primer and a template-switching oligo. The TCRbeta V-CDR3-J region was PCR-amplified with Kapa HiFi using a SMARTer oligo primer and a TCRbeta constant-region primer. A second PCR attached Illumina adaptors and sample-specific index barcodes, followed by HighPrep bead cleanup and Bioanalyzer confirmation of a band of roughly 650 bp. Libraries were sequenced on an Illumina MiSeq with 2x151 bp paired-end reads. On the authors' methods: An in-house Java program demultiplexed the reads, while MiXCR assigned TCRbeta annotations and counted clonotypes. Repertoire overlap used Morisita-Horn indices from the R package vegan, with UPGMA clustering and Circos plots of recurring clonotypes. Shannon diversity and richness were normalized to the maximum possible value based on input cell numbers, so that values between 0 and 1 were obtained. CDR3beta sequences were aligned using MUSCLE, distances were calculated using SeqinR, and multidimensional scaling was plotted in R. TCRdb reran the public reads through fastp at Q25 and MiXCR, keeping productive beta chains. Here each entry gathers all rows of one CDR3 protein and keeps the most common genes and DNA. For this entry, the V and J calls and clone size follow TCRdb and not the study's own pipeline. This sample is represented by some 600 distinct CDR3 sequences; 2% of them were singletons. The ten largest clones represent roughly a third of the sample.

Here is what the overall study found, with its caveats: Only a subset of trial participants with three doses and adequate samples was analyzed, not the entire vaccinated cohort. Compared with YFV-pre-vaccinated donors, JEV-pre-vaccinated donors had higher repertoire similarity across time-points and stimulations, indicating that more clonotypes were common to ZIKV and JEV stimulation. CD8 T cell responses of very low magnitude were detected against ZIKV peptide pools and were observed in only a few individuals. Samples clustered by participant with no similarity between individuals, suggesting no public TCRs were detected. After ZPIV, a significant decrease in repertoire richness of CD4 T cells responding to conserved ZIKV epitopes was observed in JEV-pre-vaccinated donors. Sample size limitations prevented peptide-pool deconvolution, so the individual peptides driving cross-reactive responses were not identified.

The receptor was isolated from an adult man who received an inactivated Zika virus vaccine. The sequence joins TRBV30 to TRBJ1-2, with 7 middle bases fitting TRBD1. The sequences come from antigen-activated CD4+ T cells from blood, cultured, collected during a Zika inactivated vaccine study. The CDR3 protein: CACSVTTGQSGYTF. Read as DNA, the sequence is TGTGCCTGCAGTGTAACGACAGGGCAAAGTGGCTACACCTTC.